Below, 12 T cell receptor beta chains from the same sample are listed, as sequenced in a study of OX40 agonist ivuxolimab in advanced cancers. The assay was immunoSEQ multiplex PCR, and TCRdb's table has in-frame clones only and misses some. Of about 63,000 clones listed, about 90% were seen once; the top ten hold around 4%. The sequencing here drew on CD4+ or CD8+ T cells sorted from blood, taken in a trial of the OX40 agonist ivuxolimab. Receptors originate from an adult with an advanced solid tumor such as melanoma, head and neck, liver or kidney cancer.

The chain combines TRBV9 with TRBJ2-3, with 7 bases lining up with TRBD2. The CDR3 spans 16 residues. The trim removed 0 bases at V and 1 base at J, leaving 5 bases unmatched. The V gene's germline CDR1 is SGDLS and CDR2 YYNGEE. In nucleotides, the CDR3 is TGTGCCAGCAGCGTAGAGGCTAGCGGCCGCACAGATACGCAGTATTTT. Translating gives CASSVEASGRTDTQYF.

V is TRBV27 and J is TRBJ2-2; 8 bases line up with TRBD1. J lost 3 bases, V lost 7 bases, and 10 bases had no gene match. CDR3 length: 16 amino acids. CDR1 is MNHEY, CDR2 SMNVEV, per germline (reference sequence). The CDR3 region is CASISTGGVYTGELFF. The DNA of the CDR3 is TGTGCCAGCATCTCCACAGGGGGAGTATACACCGGGGAGCTGTTTTTT.

The chain recombines TRBV6-1 with TRBJ2-2; D not certain. V lost 3 bases and J lost 3, with 8 bases in between. This CDR3 has 14 residues. Germline lookup yields CDR1 MNHNS and CDR2 SASEGT. The DNA for the CDR3 is TGTGCCAGCAGTGAGTCCAGATACACCGGGGAGCTGTTTTTT. Amino acid sequence: CASSESRYTGELFF.

The rearrangement uses TRBV5-8 and TRBJ1-5, with TRBD1 matching 12 bases. V shed 4 bases, J shed 2 bases, and the junction held 13 bases outside the gene matches. Germline lookup yields CDR1 SGHTS and CDR2 YDEGEE. The CDR3 spans 19 residues. CDR3 protein: CASSGRDRGRVKGNQPQHF. In nucleotides, the CDR3 is TGTGCCAGCAGCGGCCGGGACAGGGGGCGAGTCAAGGGCAATCAGCCCCAGCATTTT. Drawing the rest from reference TRBV5-8 and TRBJ1-5, the complete variable domain is EAGVTQSPTHLIKTRGQQATLRCSPISGHTSVYWYQQALGLGLQFLLWYDEGEERNRGNFPPRFSGRQFPNYSSELNVNALELEDSALYLCASSGRDRGRVKGNQPQHFGDGTRLSIL.

The genes are TRBV28 and TRBJ2-1; 8 nucleotides agree with TRBD2. The junction had 6 bases not matched to a gene; V was cut back by 6 bases and J by 14 bases. Germline values: CDR1 MDHEN, CDR2 SYDVKM. The CDR3 covers 11 residues. The CDR3 region is CASRTGTREFF. As DNA, the CDR3 is TGTGCCAGCAGGACCGGGACTAGGGAGTTCTTC.

This rearrangement joins TRBV30 to TRBJ1-5; no firm D call. The CDR3 totals 15 residues. V lost 1 base and J 2 bases, leaving 12 bases between the germline ends. From germline, CDR1 is GTSNPN and CDR2 SVGIG (reference sequence). The CDR3 coding sequence is TGTGCCTGGAGTGAGGGCACTGCGGGCAATCAGCCCCAGCATTTT. Amino acids: CAWSEGTAGNQPQHF. Together with reference TRBV30 and TRBJ1-5, the CDR3 gives the full variable domain: SQTIHQWPATLVQPVGSPLSLECTVEGTSNPNLYWYRQAAGRGLQLLFYSVGIGQISSEVPQNLSASRPQDRQFILSSKKLLLSDSGFYLCAWSEGTAGNQPQHFGDGTRLSIL.

This clone was seen only a few times. The rearrangement joins TRBV9 to TRBJ2-7, with TRBD1 as a possible D gene (5 bases). Germline V lookup: CDR1 SGDLS, CDR2 YYNGEE. V was clipped by 3 bases and J by 0 bases, with 13 bases between them. The CDR3 sequence is 15 residues long. The CDR3 DNA sequence: TGTGCCAGCAGCGCTCTAGACAGCTCCTCCTACGAGCAGTACTTC. This translates into CASSALDSSSYEQYF.

The chain couples TRBV5-1 to TRBJ2-2; 7 positions match TRBD2. Germline CDR1 and CDR2: SGHRS and YFSETQ. This CDR3 is built from 16 residues. V was clipped by 1 base and J by 4 bases; unmatched bases: 7. In nucleotides, the CDR3 is TGCGCCAGCAGCTTGTATACTAGCGCCTTCACCGGGGAGCTGTTTTTT. This translates into CASSLYTSAFTGELFF. The whole variable domain, remainder taken from reference TRBV5-1 and TRBJ2-2, is KAGVTQTPRYLIKTRGQQVTLSCSPISGHRSVSWYQQTPGQGLQFLFEYFSETQRNKGNFPGRFSGRQFSNSRSEMNVSTLELGDSALYLCASSLYTSAFTGELFFGEGSRLTVL.

The chain joins TRBV9 to TRBJ2-5, with D perhaps assigned TRBD1 or TRBD2 (6 bases each). The CDR3 contains 14 residues. The V end lost 1 base, the J end lost 1 base, and 8 bases lay between the germline ends. The germline CDR1 and CDR2 sequences are SGDLS and YYNGEE. Written as DNA, the CDR3 is TGTGCCAGCAGCGTACGGGGGCTCCAAGAGACCCAGTACTTC. Protein sequence: CASSVRGLQETQYF.

V and J are TRBV6-5 and TRBJ1-1; D is unresolved. CDR3 size: 13 residues. Trimming stripped 0 bases from V and 5 bases from J, with 7 bases between. CDR1 and CDR2 (germline): MNHEY, SVGAGI. CDR3 loop: CASSYSKVTEAFF. CDR3 nucleotides: TGTGCCAGCAGTTACTCTAAGGTAACTGAAGCTTTCTTT.

The V and J genes are TRBV9 and TRBJ2-7; TRBD2 aligns across 13 bases. The germline CDR1 and CDR2 sequences are SGDLS and YYNGEE. With 3 bases clipped from V and 2 bases from J, the junction kept 2 bases outside the gene matches. This CDR3 is built from 15 residues. In DNA form, the CDR3 reads TGTGCCAGCAGCGAAGGGACTAGCGGGACCTACGAGCAGTACTTC. It is translated as CASSEGTSGTYEQYF.

This clone was detected once. This sequence joins TRBV6-5 and TRBJ2-7, with no clear D. Germline CDR1 MNHEY, CDR2 SVGAGI. The CDR3 has 13 residues. Deletions cut 6 bases from V and 2 bases from J, with 11 bases between. The CDR3 loop reads CASRKVGTYEQYF. The CDR3 DNA is TGTGCCAGCAGGAAGGTTGGGACCTACGAGCAGTACTTC.